What follows are 3 T cell receptor beta chains derived from one specimen sequenced in a study of blood T cell repertoires in COVID-19. Clones were read by immunoSEQ multiplex PCR, and TCRdb kept only the in-frame ones, dropping some. The repertoire has roughly 220,000 clones, approximately 90% of them found once; the top ten carry about 10%. Sequenced: peripheral blood. These receptors were obtained from a woman in her forties or fifties with COVID-19, enrolled during active disease.

This clone was seen a single time. The CDR3 spells CASSAPGQRNSPLHF. The CDR3, as DNA: TGTGCCAGCAGTGCCCCGGGACAGAGGAATTCACCCCTCCACTTT. J is TRBJ1-6 and V is TRBV25-1; 7 nucleotides agree with TRBD1. Losses at the gene ends were 4 bases for V and 7 bases for J; bases not matched to a gene: 7. The CDR3 loop spans 15 amino acids. Germline V lookup: CDR1 MGHDK, CDR2 SYGVNS.

The chain joins TRBV7-7 to TRBJ2-1; TRBD2 is a possible D gene (5 bases). The CDR3 totals 14 residues. V was clipped by 1 base and J by 6 bases, with 10 bases between them. Germline-derived CDR1 and CDR2 are SSHAT and FNYEAQ (reference sequence). CDR3: CASSLDLGSNEQFF. The CDR3 nucleotides read TGTGCCAGCAGCTTAGATTTGGGGAGCAATGAGCAGTTCTTC.

The chain uses TRBV20-1 and TRBJ1-6; D may be TRBD1 (5 bases). This CDR3 contains 15 residues. CDR1 DFQATT and CDR2 SNEGSKA come from the germline V gene (reference sequence). V was pared by 3 bases and J by 10 bases, with 19 bases between. The CDR3 coding sequence is TGCAGTGCTAGTGACTCAACAGGTGCCCTCTCACCCCTCCACTTT. Its protein is CSASDSTGALSPLHF.